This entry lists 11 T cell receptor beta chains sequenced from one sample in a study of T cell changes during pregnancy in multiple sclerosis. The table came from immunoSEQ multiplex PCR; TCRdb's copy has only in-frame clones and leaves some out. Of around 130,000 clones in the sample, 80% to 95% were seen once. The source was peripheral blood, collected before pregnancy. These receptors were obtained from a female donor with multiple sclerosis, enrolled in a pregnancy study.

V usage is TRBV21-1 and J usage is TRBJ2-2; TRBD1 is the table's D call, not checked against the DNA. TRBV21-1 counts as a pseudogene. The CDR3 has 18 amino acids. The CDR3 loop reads CASSKGWGDRANTGELFF. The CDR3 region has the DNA TGTGCCAGCAGCAAAGGTTGGGGAGACAGGGCCAACACCGGGGAGCTGTTTTTT.

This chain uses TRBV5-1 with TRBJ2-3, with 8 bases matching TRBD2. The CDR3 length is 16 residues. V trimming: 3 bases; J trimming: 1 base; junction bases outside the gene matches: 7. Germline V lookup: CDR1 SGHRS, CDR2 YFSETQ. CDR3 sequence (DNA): TGCGCCAGCAGCTGGGAGACCGGGAGGGGCACAGATACGCAGTATTTT. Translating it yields CASSWETGRGTDTQYF. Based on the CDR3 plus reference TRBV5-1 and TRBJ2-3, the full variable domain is KAGVTQTPRYLIKTRGQQVTLSCSPISGHRSVSWYQQTPGQGLQFLFEYFSETQRNKGNFPGRFSGRQFSNSRSEMNVSTLELGDSALYLCASSWETGRGTDTQYFGPGTRLTVL.

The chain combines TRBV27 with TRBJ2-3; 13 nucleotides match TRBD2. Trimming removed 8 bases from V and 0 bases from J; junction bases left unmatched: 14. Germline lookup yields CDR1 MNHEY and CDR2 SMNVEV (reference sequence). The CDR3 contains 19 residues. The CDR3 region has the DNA TGTGCCAGCTCAAAATGGGGACTAGCGGGAAGAGGAAGCACAGATACGCAGTATTTT. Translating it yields CASSKWGLAGRGSTDTQYF.

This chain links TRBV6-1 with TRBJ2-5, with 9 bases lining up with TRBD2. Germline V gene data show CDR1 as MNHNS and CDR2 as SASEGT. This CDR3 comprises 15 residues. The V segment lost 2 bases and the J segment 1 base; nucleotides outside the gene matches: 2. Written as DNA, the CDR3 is TGTGCCAGCAGTGAAATTAGCGGGGGCCAAGAGACCCAGTACTTC. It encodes CASSEISGGQETQYF.

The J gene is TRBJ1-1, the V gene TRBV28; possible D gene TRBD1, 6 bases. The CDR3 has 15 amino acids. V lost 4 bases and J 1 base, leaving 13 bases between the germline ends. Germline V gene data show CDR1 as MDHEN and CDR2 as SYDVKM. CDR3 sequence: CASSSQGIKNTEAFF. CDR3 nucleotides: TGTGCCAGCAGTTCCCAGGGGATAAAGAACACTGAAGCTTTCTTT.

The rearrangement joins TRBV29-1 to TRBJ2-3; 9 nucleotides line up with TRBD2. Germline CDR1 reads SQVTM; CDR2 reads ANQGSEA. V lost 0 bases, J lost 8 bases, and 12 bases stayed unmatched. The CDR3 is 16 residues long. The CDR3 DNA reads TGCAGCGTTGAAGATCTCCGGCGCGGGGGGGCAGGTACGCAGTATTTT. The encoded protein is CSVEDLRRGGAGTQYF.

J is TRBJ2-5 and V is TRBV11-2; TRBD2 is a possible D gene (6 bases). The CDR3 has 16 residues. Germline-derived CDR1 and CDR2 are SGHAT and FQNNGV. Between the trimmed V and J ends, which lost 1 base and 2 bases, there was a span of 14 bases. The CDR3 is CASSLAGSGVQETQYF. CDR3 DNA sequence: TGTGCCAGCAGCTTAGCTGGTAGCGGAGTACAAGAGACCCAGTACTTC. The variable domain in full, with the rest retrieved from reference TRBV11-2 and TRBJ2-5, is EAGVAQSPRYKIIEKRQSVAFWCNPISGHATLYWYQQILGQGPKLLIQFQNNGVVDDSQLPKDRFSAERLKGVDSTLKIQPAKLEDSAVYLCASSLAGSGVQETQYFGPGTRLLVL.

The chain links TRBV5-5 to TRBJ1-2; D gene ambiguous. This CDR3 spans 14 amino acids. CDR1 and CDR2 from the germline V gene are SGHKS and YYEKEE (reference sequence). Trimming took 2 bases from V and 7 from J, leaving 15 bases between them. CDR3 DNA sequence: TGTGCCAGCAGCTTAGGAGGCCGGGCTTCTGGCTACACCTTC. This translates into CASSLGGRASGYTF. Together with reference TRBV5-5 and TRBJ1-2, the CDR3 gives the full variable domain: DAGVTQSPTHLIKTRGQQVTLRCSPISGHKSVSWYQQVLGQGPQFIFQYYEKEERGRGNFPDRFSARQFPNYSSELNVNALLLGDSALYLCASSLGGRASGYTFGSGTRLTVV.

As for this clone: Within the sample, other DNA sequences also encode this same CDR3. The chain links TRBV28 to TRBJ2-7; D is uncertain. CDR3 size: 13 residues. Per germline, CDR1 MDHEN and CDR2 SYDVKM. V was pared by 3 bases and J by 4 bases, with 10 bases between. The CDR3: CASSFPSLYEQYF. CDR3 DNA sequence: TGTGCCAGCAGTTTCCCCTCCCTATACGAGCAGTACTTC.

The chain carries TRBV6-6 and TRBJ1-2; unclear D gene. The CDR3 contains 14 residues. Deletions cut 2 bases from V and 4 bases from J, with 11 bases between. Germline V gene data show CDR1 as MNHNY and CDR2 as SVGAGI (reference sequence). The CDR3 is CASSYEDSPYGYTF. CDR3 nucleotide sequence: TGTGCCAGCAGTTACGAGGACTCACCCTATGGCTACACCTTC.

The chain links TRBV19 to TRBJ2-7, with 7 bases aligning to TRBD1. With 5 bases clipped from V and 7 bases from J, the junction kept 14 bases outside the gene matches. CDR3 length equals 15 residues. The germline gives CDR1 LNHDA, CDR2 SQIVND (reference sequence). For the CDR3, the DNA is TGTGCCAGTAGTCCCACCGAGCACAGGGGTGAAGAGCAGTACTTC. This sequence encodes CASSPTEHRGEEQYF.